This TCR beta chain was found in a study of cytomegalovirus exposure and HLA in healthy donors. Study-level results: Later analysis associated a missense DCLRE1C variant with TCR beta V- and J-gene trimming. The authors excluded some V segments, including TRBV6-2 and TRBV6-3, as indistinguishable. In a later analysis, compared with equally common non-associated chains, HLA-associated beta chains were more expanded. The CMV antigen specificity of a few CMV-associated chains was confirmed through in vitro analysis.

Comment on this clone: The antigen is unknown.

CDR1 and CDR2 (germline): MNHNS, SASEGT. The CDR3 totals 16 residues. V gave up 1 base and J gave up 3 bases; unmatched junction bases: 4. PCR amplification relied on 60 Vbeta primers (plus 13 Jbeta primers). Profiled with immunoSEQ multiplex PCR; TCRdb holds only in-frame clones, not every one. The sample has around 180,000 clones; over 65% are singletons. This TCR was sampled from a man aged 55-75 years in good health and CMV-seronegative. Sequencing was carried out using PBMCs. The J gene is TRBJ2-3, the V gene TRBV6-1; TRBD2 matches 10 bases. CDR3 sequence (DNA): TGTGCCAGCAGTGAAGGGGCTAGCGGGGGAACAGATACGCAGTATTTT. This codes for CASSEGASGGTDTQYF.